This T cell receptor (beta chain) was documented in a study of blood T cells in healthy people across ages. Study outcomes and limitations: Naive CD4+ cells and diversity were both higher in long-lived donors than in aged donors.

A second PCR, run for roughly 7 to 11 cycles, used a sample-barcoded 5' primer plus a J-beta primer mix. TCRdb re-called the 5' RACE reads through MiXCR, storing one row per CDR3 protein. The sample has 550,000 to 750,000 distinct CDR3 sequences, roughly 21% seen once. Points on this clonotype: What it binds is unknown.

Every donor contributed about 10 milliliters of peripheral blood by blood draw. Trimming shortened V by 1 base and J by 6 bases, and 19 bases separated the two germline ends. The CDR3 extends over 17 amino acids. The germline V gene encodes CDR1 SEHNR and CDR2 FQNEAQ (reference sequence). The TCR originated in a man in his 70s in good health. The sequencing input was blood. The rearrangement joins TRBV7-9 to TRBJ2-1; D perhaps matches TRBD2 (6 bases). Written as DNA, the CDR3 is TGTGCCAGCAGCTTAGGCTCGTCGGGACTCTTGGGCAATGAGCAGTTCTTC. Protein product: CASSLGSSGLLGNEQFF.